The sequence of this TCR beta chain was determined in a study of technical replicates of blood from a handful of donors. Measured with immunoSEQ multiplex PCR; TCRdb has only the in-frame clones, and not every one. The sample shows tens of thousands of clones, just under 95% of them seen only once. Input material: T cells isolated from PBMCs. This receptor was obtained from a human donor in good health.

CDR3 nucleotide sequence: TGTGCCAGCAGCCGACGGGGACTAGCGGGACCCGAAGAGACCCAGTACTTC. It specifies CASSRRGLAGPEETQYF. The rearrangement links TRBV7-9 to TRBJ2-5, with 13 bases that match TRBD2. Germline lookup yields CDR1 SEHNR and CDR2 FQNEAQ (reference sequence). The V and J ends lost 5 bases and 3 bases, in that order; junction bases with no gene match: 9. The CDR3 totals 17 residues. The variable domain in full, with the rest retrieved from reference TRBV7-9 and TRBJ2-5, is DTGVSQNPRHKITKRGQNVTFRCDPISEHNRLYWYRQTLGQGPEFLTYFQNEAQLEKSRLLSDRFSAERPKGSFSTLEIQRTEQGDSAMYLCASSRRGLAGPEETQYFGPGTRLLVL.